This note documents a single TCR beta chain sequence. The protocol was immunoSEQ multiplex PCR, while the TCRdb copy is restricted to in-frame clones and leaves out a portion. The sample shows 60,000 to 75,000 clones, roughly 90% of them seen only once. The data originate from a study of blood T cell repertoires in COVID-19. Trimming left V 4 bases short and J 3 bases short, with 17 bases between. Germline V gene data show CDR1 as SGHNT and CDR2 as YYREEE (reference sequence). The CDR3 is made up of 15 amino acids. This receptor was identified in a human donor in a cohort sampled during active COVID-19. Sequenced material: peripheral blood. The chain combines TRBV5-4 with TRBJ2-7; D is perhaps TRBD2 (6 bases). CDR3 loop: CASSHPGGGDYEQYF. The CDR3 bases are TGTGCCAGCAGCCATCCTGGGGGAGGAGACTACGAGCAGTACTTC.